These 28 T cell receptor beta chains came from one sample sequenced in a study of response to subunit inactivated influenza vaccine. MiXCR, applied by TCRdb to the RT-PCR reads, yields one record per CDR3 protein. The table has 500,000 to 650,000 distinct CDR3 sequences, approximately 7.7% seen once. Sequenced here: PBMCs from blood, sampled less than 30 months after vaccination. These receptor sequences come from a man between 50 and 70 years old who received an inactivated influenza vaccine.

This clonotype turned up a few times. The V call is TRBV4-1, the J call TRBJ2-3, with 10 positions matching TRBD1. The CDR3 runs to 15 residues. CDR1 is MGHRA, CDR2 YSYEKL, per germline. The J segment lost 9 bases and the V segment lost 3 bases, leaving 9 bases of the junction unmatched. CDR3 sequence reads: CASSHPGQGLRTQYF. CDR3 sequence (DNA): TGCGCCAGCAGCCATCCGGGACAGGGGTTGAGGACGCAGTATTTT.

The table lists this clonotype with many counts. This chain uses TRBV4-1 with TRBJ1-5; the D gene is possibly TRBD1 (6 bases). Germline V gene sequence: CDR1 MGHRA, CDR2 YSYEKL. V lost 4 bases and J lost 2, with 12 bases in between. CDR3 length: 15 residues. The CDR3: CASSLYREGNQPQHF. DNA for the CDR3: TGCGCCAGCAGCCTTTACAGGGAGGGCAATCAGCCCCAGCATTTT.

The chain recombines TRBV5-1 with TRBJ2-3; 10 bases agree with TRBD2. This CDR3 is built from 16 residues. Looked up from germline, CDR1 is SGHRS and CDR2 is YFSETQ. Trimming took 6 bases from V and 2 from J; bases not matched to a gene: 9. The CDR3 coding sequence is TGCGCCAGCACCCGTCGGACTAGCGGAAACACAGATACGCAGTATTTT. It yields the protein CASTRRTSGNTDTQYF. The entire variable domain, with the rest obtained from reference TRBV5-1 and TRBJ2-3, is as follows: KAGVTQTPRYLIKTRGQQVTLSCSPISGHRSVSWYQQTPGQGLQFLFEYFSETQRNKGNFPGRFSGRQFSNSRSEMNVSTLELGDSALYLCASTRRTSGNTDTQYFGPGTRLTVL.

There are a few counts of this clonotype. V gene TRBV28 combines with J gene TRBJ2-1; 9 bases line up with TRBD2. CDR1 and CDR2 from the germline V gene are MDHEN and SYDVKM. The CDR3 spans 16 residues. The trim removed 1 base at V and 5 bases at J, leaving 6 bases unmatched. Written as DNA, the CDR3 is TGTGCCAGCAGTTTATCGCAGCGGGAGGTAGACAATGAGCAGTTCTTC. Encoded protein: CASSLSQREVDNEQFF. Based on the CDR3 plus reference TRBV28 and TRBJ2-1, the full variable domain is DVKVTQSSRYLVKRTGEKVFLECVQDMDHENMFWYRQDPGLGLRLIYFSYDVKMKEKGDIPEGYSVSREKKERFSLILESASTNQTSMYLCASSLSQREVDNEQFFGPGTRLTVL.

This clonotype was detected many times. This chain connects TRBV29-1 to TRBJ2-3; weak D call: TRBD1 (6 bases). The germline V gene has CDR1 SQVTM and CDR2 ANQGSEA. The CDR3 has 16 residues. Trimming stripped 4 bases from V and 0 bases from J, with 17 bases between. The CDR3 DNA follows: TGCAGCGTTGGGTCTTGGGGGCTTACTAGCACAGATACGCAGTATTTT. Translating gives CSVGSWGLTSTDTQYF.

This clonotype turned up a few times. The V gene is TRBV29-1, the J gene TRBJ2-7; TRBD2 might be the D (7 bases). The CDR3 sequence is 13 residues long. CDR1 is SQVTM, CDR2 ANQGSEA, per germline. V lost 6 bases, J lost 4 bases, and 16 bases lay in between. CDR3 sequence: CSVAFGGAYEQYF. DNA of the CDR3: TGCAGCGTAGCCTTTGGGGGGGCGTACGAGCAGTACTTC.

The CDR3 sequence: CSVVGTSGSSYNEQFF. The DNA for the CDR3 is TGCAGCGTTGTAGGGACTAGCGGGAGTTCCTACAATGAGCAGTTCTTC. This chain links TRBV29-1 with TRBJ2-1, with 14 nucleotides matching TRBD2. The trim removed 4 bases at V and 1 base at J, leaving 3 bases unmatched. The CDR3 runs 16 residues. CDR1 is SQVTM, CDR2 ANQGSEA, per germline.

This clonotype was observed a handful of times. The gene calls are TRBV18 and TRBJ2-7, with 7 bases fitting TRBD1. This CDR3 has 14 residues. Germline V lookup: CDR1 KGHSH, CDR2 LQKENI. V lost 4 bases to trimming and J lost 0 bases; unmatched junction nucleotides: 3. CDR3 bases: TGTGCCAGCTCACGGGGACAGTACTCCTACGAGCAGTACTTC. Protein product: CASSRGQYSYEQYF.

The CDR3 region has the DNA TGCGCCAGCAGCGTTACTAGCGGGGGGGCCTACGAGCAGTACTTC. Translating it yields CASSVTSGGAYEQYF. V is TRBV4-1 and J is TRBJ2-7; 13 nucleotides align to TRBD2. The CDR3 length is 15 residues. Germline-derived CDR1 and CDR2 are MGHRA and YSYEKL. The junction had 3 bases not matched to a gene; V was cut back by 5 bases and J by 2 bases.

This clonotype occurred many times. The CDR3 coding sequence is TGTGCCAGCGAGCGGGGGGCTACCGGGGAGCTGTTTTTT. It is translated as CASERGATGELFF. The rearrangement joins TRBV6-1 to TRBJ2-2, with TRBD2 matching over 9 bases. This CDR3 spans 13 amino acids. Germline CDR1 is MNHNS and CDR2 is SASEGT. The trim removed 8 bases at V and 5 bases at J, leaving 3 bases unmatched.

This clonotype has only a few counts. The V gene is TRBV5-5, the J gene TRBJ2-7, with 9 positions matching TRBD2. The germline V gene encodes CDR1 SGHKS and CDR2 YYEKEE (reference sequence). The CDR3 is 15 residues long. V lost 2 bases to trimming and J lost 3 bases; unmatched junction nucleotides: 6. The CDR3 is CASSFQNSGGYEQYF. The DNA of the CDR3 is TGTGCCAGCAGCTTTCAAAATAGCGGGGGCTACGAGCAGTACTTC.

The chain recombines TRBV2 with TRBJ2-7; TRBD2 aligns across 9 bases. With 3 bases clipped from V and 1 base from J, the junction kept 7 bases outside the gene matches. The V gene's germline CDR1 is SNHLY and CDR2 FYNNEI. The CDR3 consists of 16 residues. This CDR3 is CASSDYPAGGSYEQYF. As DNA, the CDR3 is TGTGCCAGCAGTGATTATCCAGCGGGGGGATCCTACGAGCAGTACTTC.

This clonotype has just a few counts. The chain has TRBV10-3 and TRBJ2-3; the D call may be TRBD1 or TRBD2 (5 bases each). This CDR3 region has 13 residues. Trimming took off 6 bases at V and 1 base at J, with 8 bases between the two ends. Germline CDR1 ENHRY, CDR2 SYGVKD. CDR3 region: CAISLGGTDTQYF. CDR3 nucleotides: TGTGCCATCAGCCTGGGGGGCACAGATACGCAGTATTTT.

This clonotype came up a few times. This chain connects TRBV27 to TRBJ1-2; 9 bases are shared with TRBD1. Germline CDR1 MNHEY, CDR2 SMNVEV (reference sequence). This CDR3 region has 14 residues. V lost 5 bases, J lost 7 bases, and 8 bases stayed unmatched. CDR3 loop: CASSPGTGIGGYTF. The DNA of the CDR3 is TGTGCCAGCAGTCCCGGGACAGGGATAGGTGGCTACACCTTC.

This clonotype was seen a handful of times. The chain links TRBV5-1 to TRBJ2-1; 8 bases align to TRBD1. CDR1 and CDR2 from the germline V gene are SGHRS and YFSETQ. Trimming removed 3 bases from V and 7 bases from J; junction bases left unmatched: 6. The CDR3 contains 14 residues. CDR3 sequence reads: CASSWGQATNEQFF. Written as DNA, the CDR3 is TGCGCCAGCAGCTGGGGACAGGCCACGAATGAGCAGTTCTTC. The full variable domain, completed using reference TRBV5-1 and TRBJ2-1, is KAGVTQTPRYLIKTRGQQVTLSCSPISGHRSVSWYQQTPGQGLQFLFEYFSETQRNKGNFPGRFSGRQFSNSRSEMNVSTLELGDSALYLCASSWGQATNEQFFGPGTRLTVL.

This clonotype was counted many times. The chain links TRBV4-1 to TRBJ2-7; a possible D gene is TRBD1 (7 bases). Trimming removed 4 bases at V and 3 bases at J, with 16 bases between. Germline V CDR1 and CDR2: MGHRA, YSYEKL. The CDR3 length is 15 residues. The CDR3 reads CASSRTGAGNYEQYF. CDR3 DNA: TGCGCCAGCAGCCGGACAGGCGCGGGGAACTACGAGCAGTACTTC.

This clonotype was picked up many times. The CDR3 protein is CASKKEEGANEQFF. CDR3 in DNA: TGTGCCAGCAAAAAGGAGGAGGGGGCGAATGAGCAGTTCTTC. The V call is TRBV7-2, the J call TRBJ2-1; a possible D gene is TRBD1 (7 bases). The CDR3 loop spans 14 amino acids. The V end lost 7 bases, the J end lost 7 bases, and 17 bases lay between the germline ends. CDR1 is SGHTA, CDR2 FQGNSA, per germline.

V usage is TRBV20-1 and J usage is TRBJ2-2; 7 bases are shared with TRBD1. Germline values: CDR1 DFQATT, CDR2 SNEGSKA (reference sequence). There are 15 residues in the CDR3. The junction had 5 bases not matched to a gene; V was cut back by 1 base and J by 3 bases. CDR3 sequence: CSARVTGVDTGELFF. The DNA of the CDR3 is TGCAGTGCTAGAGTAACAGGGGTGGACACCGGGGAGCTGTTTTTT.

V usage is TRBV10-3 and J usage is TRBJ2-2; D tentatively fits TRBD1 or TRBD2 (5 bases each). The CDR3 is made up of 18 amino acids. Germline lookup yields CDR1 ENHRY and CDR2 SYGVKD. V was pared by 4 bases and J by 0 bases, with 18 bases between. This CDR3 reads CAISGSIFRGPNTGELFF. The CDR3 DNA reads TGTGCCATCAGTGGGTCTATCTTCCGGGGCCCGAACACCGGGGAGCTGTTTTTT.

This clonotype has just a few counts. The chain employs TRBV11-2 and TRBJ2-7; D may be TRBD1 or TRBD2 (5 bases each). The V end was cut by 6 bases, the J end by 2 bases, with 11 bases between. The CDR3 extends over 13 amino acids. Germline CDR1 reads SGHAT; CDR2 reads FQNNGV. CDR3 protein: CASRSQGPYEQYF. The CDR3 DNA follows: TGTGCCAGCAGGAGTCAGGGACCCTACGAGCAGTACTTC.

The V call is TRBV29-1, the J call TRBJ2-7, with TRBD1 matching 10 bases. This CDR3 has 17 amino acids. In germline, CDR1 is SQVTM, CDR2 ANQGSEA. V dropped 4 bases and J dropped 3; count of bases not matched to a gene: 15. CDR3 protein: CSVAGNPRDRGSYEQYF. The DNA of the CDR3 is TGCAGCGTTGCCGGAAATCCCCGGGACAGGGGTAGCTACGAGCAGTACTTC.

This clonotype was recorded a few times. The CDR3 sequence is CASSQGKVGAQNTEAFF. The CDR3, as DNA: TGTGCCAGCAGCCAAGGGAAGGTGGGGGCGCAGAACACTGAAGCTTTCTTT. The V call is TRBV4-2, the J call TRBJ1-1; D is perhaps TRBD1 (6 bases). From germline, CDR1 is LGHNA and CDR2 YNFKEQ. The V gene lost 1 base and the J gene lost 1 base, with 16 bases spanning the gap. The CDR3 is 17 residues long.

This chain links TRBV27 with TRBJ2-5, with 9 bases aligning to TRBD1. J lost 2 bases, V lost 3 bases, and 4 bases had no gene match. The germline V gene has CDR1 MNHEY and CDR2 SMNVEV (reference sequence). The CDR3 runs to 15 residues. The CDR3 DNA sequence: TGTGCCAGCAGTTTGTACGGGACAGGGCAAGAGACCCAGTACTTC. It specifies CASSLYGTGQETQYF.

This clonotype occurred a few times. The chain recombines TRBV2 with TRBJ1-1; weak D call: TRBD1 (6 bases). This CDR3 region has 14 residues. Germline V CDR1 and CDR2: SNHLY, FYNNEI. V was pared by 6 bases and J by 5 bases, with 16 bases between. CDR3 amino acids: CASSAQGRRTEAFF. CDR3 in DNA: TGTGCCAGCAGCGCGCAGGGGAGAAGAACTGAAGCTTTCTTT.

V usage is TRBV6-5 and J usage is TRBJ1-1, with 7 bases matching TRBD1. Trimming took 2 bases from V and 11 from J; bases not matched to a gene: 17. This CDR3 contains 16 residues. Germline CDR1 and CDR2: MNHEY and SVGAGI. The CDR3 nucleotides read TGTGCCAGCAGTTACGGGAGGACAGGCCGGGAGGGGGATGCTTTCTTT. It specifies CASSYGRTGREGDAFF.

This clonotype has just a few counts. The V gene is TRBV5-1, the J gene TRBJ2-2, with 8 bases aligning to TRBD1. The V segment lost 0 bases and the J segment 4 bases; nucleotides outside the gene matches: 8. The CDR3 consists of 17 residues. The germline V gene has CDR1 SGHRS and CDR2 YFSETQ. CDR3 nucleotides: TGCGCCAGCAGCTTGGATTCAGGGGGCGCCGGCACCGGGGAGCTGTTTTTT. This encodes CASSLDSGGAGTGELFF.

This clonotype was picked up a small number of times. The rearrangement uses TRBV9 and TRBJ2-5; the D gene could be TRBD1 or TRBD2 (6 bases each). The CDR3 is 13 residues long. Germline loops: CDR1 SGDLS, CDR2 YYNGEE. Deletions cut 3 bases from V and 5 bases from J, with 11 bases between. This CDR3 is CASSGGAAETQYF. CDR3 DNA sequence: TGTGCCAGCAGCGGGGGGGCTGCGGAGACCCAGTACTTC.

This clonotype was recorded at least ten times. The genes are TRBV29-1 and TRBJ1-1; no firm D call. The ends were cut back, 7 bases at V and 1 base at J, with 4 bases in the middle. The CDR3 totals 10 residues. Germline V gene data show CDR1 as SQVTM and CDR2 as ANQGSEA. CDR3 residues: CSGGNTEAFF. CDR3 coding DNA: TGCAGCGGGGGGAACACTGAAGCTTTCTTT.